Below are 7 T cell receptor beta chains sequenced from a single sample in a study of shared clonotypes between healthy human individuals. Assay: immunoSEQ multiplex PCR; the TCRdb copy retains only in-frame clones and omits some. This table has some 1.5 million clones, 95% to 99% appearing once. The specimen was naive CD4+ T cells sorted from blood. Specified subset: CD45RA+ positively selected. These receptors all come from a man aged 25-45 years in good health.

The CDR3 loop reads CASSQGTGRSEAFF. CDR3 nucleotide sequence: TGTGCCAGCAGCCAAGGGACAGGGCGGTCTGAAGCTTTCTTT. The chain couples TRBV6-5 to TRBJ1-1; 9 bases agree with TRBD1. Per germline, CDR1 MNHEY and CDR2 SVGAGI. The V gene end was trimmed by 6 bases and the J gene end by 6 bases; junction bases not matched to a gene: 8. The CDR3 consists of 14 residues.

This chain uses TRBV4-3 with TRBJ1-4; D might be TRBD1 (5 bases). Germline V lookup: CDR1 LGHNA, CDR2 YSLEER. This CDR3 is built from 14 residues. Trimming removed 2 bases from V and 7 bases from J, with 11 bases in between. The CDR3 DNA follows: TGCGCCAGCAGCCAAATACAGAGGGGTGAAAAACTGTTTTTT. Its translation: CASSQIQRGEKLFF.

The gene calls are TRBV9 and TRBJ2-1, with 11 bases lining up with TRBD2. The germline V gene encodes CDR1 SGDLS and CDR2 YYNGEE. CDR3 size: 15 residues. The V and J ends lost 1 base and 9 bases, in that order; junction bases with no gene match: 6. The CDR3 DNA reads as TGTGCCAGCAGCGTATCGGTAGCGGGAGGGTCTGAGCAGTTCTTC. Protein product: CASSVSVAGGSEQFF.

This rearrangement joins TRBV5-1 to TRBJ2-2; perhaps TRBD1 as D (5 bases). Germline values: CDR1 SGHRS, CDR2 YFSETQ. The CDR3 covers 16 residues. Trimming left V 1 base short and J 0 bases short, with 10 bases between. The CDR3 region has the DNA TGCGCCAGCAGCTTGCAGGGCCCACCGAACACCGGGGAGCTGTTTTTT. Protein product: CASSLQGPPNTGELFF.

V gene TRBV18 combines with J gene TRBJ2-1; 7 bases fit TRBD2. The germline V gene encodes CDR1 KGHSH and CDR2 LQKENI. This CDR3 spans 17 amino acids. The V gene end was trimmed by 3 bases and the J gene end by 0 bases; junction bases not matched to a gene: 8. The CDR3: CASSPTPRGSSYNEQFF. CDR3 in DNA: TGTGCCAGCTCACCGACACCCCGCGGGAGCTCCTACAATGAGCAGTTCTTC.

Regarding this clone: This CDR3 is also generated by other DNA sequences in the sample. This chain connects TRBV9 to TRBJ1-1, with D unclear. Germline V gene lookup returns CDR1 SGDLS and CDR2 YYNGEE. This CDR3 has 13 amino acids. V gave up 0 bases and J gave up 5 bases, with 8 bases separating them. The CDR3 region is CASSVEAVTEAFF. CDR3 nucleotide sequence: TGTGCCAGCAGCGTAGAAGCGGTAACTGAAGCTTTCTTT.

The gene calls are TRBV19 and TRBJ2-3, with unresolved D. The CDR3 totals 13 residues. Germline CDR1 reads LNHDA; CDR2 reads SQIVND (reference sequence). Trimming left V 4 bases short and J 2 bases short, with 7 bases between. DNA of the CDR3: TGTGCCAGTAGTAGAGGTAACACAGATACGCAGTATTTT. It codes for CASSRGNTDTQYF.